The T cell receptor beta chain described here comes from a study of long-term antiretroviral therapy in people with HIV. Notes on the study in general: Within the repertoire, clones expanded before ART were dominant at all time points.

This clone was seen just once. Its specificity is not known. Sampling of each donor yielded at least one pre-ART PBMC sample and at least two post-ART PBMC samples. The United States was where all participants with HIV were treated. Assay version v3.0 of immunoSEQ was used, and it was run at survey level. Sequenced by immunoSEQ multiplex PCR; TCRdb stores in-frame clones only, minus some. Of 20,000 or so clones in the sample, around nine tenths were seen once. Deletions cut 5 bases from V and 6 bases from J, with 10 bases between. The germline CDR1 and CDR2 sequences are SQVTM and ANQGSEA. This CDR3 has 11 residues.

The sequence came from a man in his forties with HIV. V gene TRBV29-1 combines with J gene TRBJ1-1; the D is unclear. Sequencing used unsorted PBMCs, obtained 0.5 years after starting antiretroviral therapy. The CDR3 region has the DNA TGCAGCGTTTTTCGAATCGCTGAAGCTTTCTTT. It encodes CSVFRIAEAFF.